This T cell receptor (beta chain) was sequenced for a study of shared clonotypes between healthy human individuals (dated by TCRdb to the early 2020s). Some background on the complete study: The cohort included three men and a couple of women between 18 and 49 years of age. Libraries were prepared and TCR repertoires were sequenced by different laboratories using diverse techniques, in order to increase sequencing depth and limit assay-specific biases. Blood TCR repertoires of roughly five healthy adults were deeply sequenced to estimate repertoire size and the extent of clonotype sharing between individuals. Each donor's leukapheresis produced roughly between roughly 0.85 and 9.5 billion PBMCs. For each donor, CD4 naive and CD4 memory were each run on three plates, CD8 naive on two plates, and CD8 memory on one plate.

TCR CDR3 regions were amplified from genomic DNA by multiplex PCR using the deep immunoSEQ assay. For each cell subset, the extracted genomic DNA was distributed evenly across all wells of several immunoSEQ 96-well plates, and each plate served as one replicate. For sorted subsets, about 200 ng genomic DNA, equal to 30,000 to 35,000 T cell genomes, was loaded into each replicate PCR. Purified libraries were measured with a Qubit 3.0 fluorometer, size-checked on a Bioanalyzer 2100, and measured again with the KAPA Library Quantification kit. Each immunoSEQ 96-well plate was sequenced on its own single-read 150-cycle Illumina NextSeq 550 flow cell. From the authors' description of their analysis: Because the immunoSEQ output included only junctional sequences and no quality scores, the filtering could not be the same as the filtering used for full-length reads. Sequences were annotated with PyIR, a Python wrapper for IgBLAST v1.9, using IMGT germline references to assign V/J genes and CDR3. Any read was removed if the V/J assignment was weak (E-value above 1e-6), the CDR3 was missing, or the read contained stop codons, out-of-frame junctions, or ambiguous translated residues. V3J clonotypes were defined as sequences sharing the same inferred V gene, J gene, and CDR3 amino acid sequence. Percentage overlap between repertoires was calculated by dividing the number of shared unique clonotypes by the size of the smaller repertoire. Three approaches were used to assess repertoire richness: RTK rarefaction, the Chao1 estimator, and Recon v2.1 estimates of unobserved clonotypes. Generation probabilities for all TCRbeta clonotypes obtained by the gDNA method from a handful of donors were computed using OLGA. Drawn from immuneACCESS, this table holds only the in-frame rearrangements with V and J called that TCRdb kept. Clones are partly lost; checked studies trace under half to an unresolved V gene and leave the rest unexplained. The V and J calls and clone size are taken from that table; D and trimming were inferred from the DNA. For this sample the table gives more than 2 million clones, of which 80% to 95% were detected only once. The biggest ten clones account for about 1.6% of the sample.

Beyond this particular receptor, the publication reports: Sharing across a handful of donors was observed for approximately 5% of naive CD4, 3% to 4% of naive CD8, 2% to 2.5% of memory CD4, and roughly 0.4% of memory CD8 clonotypes. Because the study included only a small number of donors, the genetic and exposure-history diversity represented was limited. Sampling was restricted to blood, and TCR repertoires in tissues likely differ from the TCR repertoires found in blood. Compared with non-shared clonotypes, the clonotypes found in all four sorted-subset donors had higher generation probabilities. Based on pairwise subsampling, the degree of clonotype sharing among donors was expected to be affected by sequencing depth. Estimated clonotype richness was generally larger for naive than for memory subsets. Even with the large sequencing depth, rarefaction of the sorted-subset datasets indicated that sequencing was incomplete.

Based on the germline V gene (reference sequence), the CDR1 and CDR2 sequences are SEHNR and FQNEAQ. The V end loses 3 bases and the J end loses 9 bases, and a stretch of 15 bases separates them. The CDR3 holds 14 amino acids from the cysteine to the phenylalanine. Only the CDR3 DNA stays, 42 bases, in frame from base 1. CD8 naive samples were obtained by positive selection for CCR7 among CD45RO-negative cells, yielding a CD45RA+CCR7+ population from which TemRA cells were excluded. Donors were healthy HIV-negative adults with no recently reported acute infections or vaccinations. Every donor was a Caucasian adult residing in Nashville, Tennessee, USA. Blood was obtained by leukapheresis, after which PBMCs were separated by Ficoll-Histopaque density gradient centrifugation and cryopreserved in liquid nitrogen vapor phase. Purity and quantity of every magnetically sorted T cell population were checked by analytical flow cytometry. From each sorted fraction, genomic DNA was isolated and quantified by UV absorbance on a Nanodrop 2000c.

In regard to this clone: No cognate antigen has been identified for it. There are no base qualities to consult, and no much larger clone falls within one base.

This TCR was recovered from a man between 18 and 35 years old in good health. Some clones in this sample may be carry-over from other donors' samples. The receptor chain draws on TRBV7-9 and TRBJ1-5, with the D segment identity uncertain. Input material: naive CD8+ T cells from PBMCs. The cell subset or site label, read with the paper, signifies: CD45RA+CCR7+. CDR3 region: CASSLGTPAGPQHF. The nucleotides read TGTGCCAGCAGCTTGGGAACCCCGGCGGGGCCCCAGCATTTT. The entire variable domain, with the stretches around the CDR3 drawn from the reference TRBV7-9 and TRBJ1-5 proteins, is DTGVSQNPRHKITKRGQNVTFRCDPISEHNRLYWYRQTLGQGPEFLTYFQNEAQLEKSRLLSDRFSAERPKGSFSTLEIQRTEQGDSAMYLCASSLGTPAGPQHFGDGTRLSIL.